Listed here are 9 T cell receptor beta chains from one sample, sequenced in a study of T-cell reconstitution after alpha-beta-depleted transplantation in children. Preparation of the TCRbeta library involved a method that used unique molecular identifiers. MiXCR was run by TCRdb on the PCR reads, yielding one entry per CDR3 protein. The sample consists of over 200,000 distinct CDR3 sequences, under 8.5% of them appearing once. The sequencing used PBMCs, mostly from graft donor cells, collected 360 days after TCRalphabeta/CD19-depleted stem cell transplant. Source of these receptors: a male patient aged 2 to 10 who had a stem cell transplant for acute myeloid leukemia, so the T cells may come from the graft donor.

V usage is TRBV7-9 and J usage is TRBJ1-4; no firm D call. Germline loops: CDR1 SEHNR, CDR2 FQNEAQ (reference sequence). V lost 2 bases and J lost 7, with 8 bases in between. The CDR3 spans 13 residues. The CDR3 protein is CASSLLRGEKLFF. The CDR3 nucleotides read TGTGCCAGCAGCTTACTCCGGGGTGAAAAACTGTTTTTT. The entire variable domain, with the rest obtained from reference TRBV7-9 and TRBJ1-4, is as follows: DTGVSQNPRHKITKRGQNVTFRCDPISEHNRLYWYRQTLGQGPEFLTYFQNEAQLEKSRLLSDRFSAERPKGSFSTLEIQRTEQGDSAMYLCASSLLRGEKLFFGSGTQLSVL.

This clonotype has at least ten counts. This chain's CDR3 is CASSVDRGQNIQYF. CDR3 nucleotides: TGTGCCAGCAGTGTGGACAGGGGACAAAACATTCAGTACTTC. The genes are TRBV2 and TRBJ2-4, with TRBD1 matching 9 bases. The CDR3 extends over 14 amino acids. J gave up 5 bases and V 4 bases, and 3 bases lay outside the gene matches. CDR1 is SNHLY, CDR2 FYNNEI, per germline.

The chain couples TRBV7-9 to TRBJ2-3; 9 nucleotides line up with TRBD2. Germline CDR1 SEHNR, CDR2 FQNEAQ (reference sequence). The V and J ends lost 2 bases and 2 bases, in that order; junction bases with no gene match: 5. The CDR3 runs to 16 residues. CDR3 DNA: TGTGCCAGCAGCTTACGGGCGGGAGGGCCCACAGATACGCAGTATTTT. Protein: CASSLRAGGPTDTQYF.

This clonotype was recorded a few times. V and J are TRBV20-1 and TRBJ1-4; unclear D gene. The CDR3 totals 11 residues. CDR1 and CDR2 from the germline V gene are DFQATT and SNEGSKA (reference sequence). V lost 4 bases, J lost 6 bases, and 6 bases lay in between. CDR3 sequence reads: CSATPHEKLFF. The CDR3 DNA sequence: TGCAGTGCTACCCCCCATGAAAAACTGTTTTTT.

This clonotype was counted a few times. This chain uses TRBV2 with TRBJ1-6, with 7 bases that match TRBD1. CDR3 length: 14 amino acids. Looked up from germline, CDR1 is SNHLY and CDR2 is FYNNEI. Trimming removed 6 bases from V and 5 bases from J; junction bases left unmatched: 4. The CDR3 sequence: CASRGDSNNSPLHF. The CDR3, as DNA: TGTGCCAGCAGGGGGGACAGCAATAATTCACCCCTCCACTTT.

The V call is TRBV7-3, the J call TRBJ1-2; D is possibly TRBD1 (5 bases). Trimming removed 1 base from V and 4 bases from J, with 7 bases in between. Germline V gene data show CDR1 as SGHTA and CDR2 as FQGTGA. This CDR3 is 13 amino acids long. The CDR3 spells CASSLNGGYGYTF. As DNA, the CDR3 is TGTGCCAGCAGCTTAAACGGGGGCTATGGCTACACCTTC. Variable domain in full (rest from reference TRBV7-3 and TRBJ1-2): GAGVSQTPSNKVTEKGKYVELRCDPISGHTALYWYRQSLGQGPEFLIYFQGTGAADDSGLPNDRFFAVRPEGSVSTLKIQRTERGDSAVYLCASSLNGGYGYTFGSGTRLTVV.

This clonotype came up many times. V and J are TRBV10-3 and TRBJ2-1, with 15 bases lining up with TRBD2. In germline, CDR1 is ENHRY, CDR2 SYGVKD. V gave up 7 bases and J gave up 7 bases; unmatched junction bases: 11. CDR3 length: 17 amino acids. CDR3 sequence: CAITTARTSGGGNEQFF. DNA of the CDR3: TGTGCCATCACGACAGCACGGACTAGCGGGGGGGGAAATGAGCAGTTCTTC.

There are a few counts of this clonotype. The V and J genes are TRBV5-6 and TRBJ2-7; TRBD1 aligns across 9 bases. The V segment lost 4 bases and the J segment 6 bases; nucleotides outside the gene matches: 11. The germline V gene encodes CDR1 SGHDT and CDR2 YYEEEE. The CDR3 is 15 amino acids. CDR3 DNA: TGTGCCAGCAGCGCCACCGGGACAGGGAAGAGCGAGCAGTACTTC. Translating it yields CASSATGTGKSEQYF.

Ten or more counts support this clonotype. The CDR3 DNA reads TGCAGTGCTGCCCGACAGGGATTCAGTACGCAGTATTTT. Encoded protein: CSAARQGFSTQYF. The chain couples TRBV20-1 to TRBJ2-3; 7 bases line up with TRBD1. This CDR3 has 13 amino acids. J lost 8 bases, V lost 5 bases, and 10 bases had no gene match. Germline values: CDR1 DFQATT, CDR2 SNEGSKA (reference sequence).